The 9 T cell receptor beta chains listed next were all sequenced from one sample in a study of blood T cell repertoires in COVID-19. Assay used: immunoSEQ multiplex PCR; TCRdb lists only in-frame clones, some missing. The sample lists around 370,000 clones, about 90% occurring once. The specimen sequenced was peripheral blood. All receptors come from a woman in her fifties or sixties with COVID-19, enrolled during active disease.

The V gene is TRBV3-1 (or the pseudogene TRBV3-2), the J gene TRBJ1-6; 7 bases are shared with TRBD1. The junction had 8 bases not matched to a gene; V was cut back by 1 base and J by 14 bases. CDR1 and CDR2 from the germline V gene are LGHDT and YNNKEL (reference sequence). CDR3 length equals 14 residues. The CDR3: CASSQVDREDTLHF. DNA of the CDR3: TGTGCCAGCAGCCAAGTAGACAGGGAGGACACCCTCCACTTT.

This chain uses TRBV5-4 with TRBJ2-7; 13 nucleotides match TRBD2. CDR3 length equals 15 residues. The germline gives CDR1 SGHNT, CDR2 YYREEE (reference sequence). The ends lost 8 bases at V and 0 bases at J; junction bases unmatched: 5. The CDR3 here is CASGTSGVSSYEQYF. Here the CDR3 DNA reads TGTGCCAGTGGGACTAGCGGGGTGAGCTCCTACGAGCAGTACTTC.

The rearrangement joins TRBV30 to TRBJ2-1; D not resolved. Trimming took off 2 bases at V and 0 bases at J, with 11 bases between the two ends. Per germline, CDR1 GTSNPN and CDR2 SVGIG (reference sequence). The CDR3 is made up of 15 amino acids. The CDR3 DNA reads TGTGCCTGGAGTCTTAGCAGAAGCTCCTACAATGAGCAGTTCTTC. Translated, it gives CAWSLSRSSYNEQFF. The entire variable domain, with the rest obtained from reference TRBV30 and TRBJ2-1, is as follows: SQTIHQWPATLVQPVGSPLSLECTVEGTSNPNLYWYRQAAGRGLQLLFYSVGIGQISSEVPQNLSASRPQDRQFILSSKKLLLSDSGFYLCAWSLSRSSYNEQFFGPGTRLTVL.

The chain recombines TRBV7-9 with TRBJ1-1; D perhaps matches TRBD1 (5 bases). The CDR3 loop spans 14 amino acids. V was clipped by 1 base and J by 5 bases, with 11 bases between them. Germline CDR1 and CDR2: SEHNR and FQNEAQ (reference sequence). The CDR3 spells CASSLEAGKTEAFF. CDR3 DNA: TGTGCCAGCAGCTTAGAGGCAGGGAAAACTGAAGCTTTCTTT.

The chain combines TRBV24-1 with TRBJ2-3, with 8 bases lining up with TRBD2. Germline-derived CDR1 and CDR2 are KGHDR and SFDVKD. This CDR3 is built from 18 residues. The ends lost 1 base at V and 4 bases at J; junction bases unmatched: 12. CDR3 nucleotide sequence: TGTGCCACCAGTGATTTAGGCCTAGCGGGCCTCTTTCCAGATACGCAGTATTTT. This encodes CATSDLGLAGLFPDTQYF.

Concerning this clone itself: A much larger clone lies one base from this, so it may be a read error. The chain links TRBV6-2 or TRBV6-3 to TRBJ2-3; TRBD2 matches at 11 bases. Germline assignment: CDR1 MNHEY and CDR2 SVGEGT. The CDR3 runs 14 residues. J was trimmed by 4 bases and V by 3 bases; bases with no gene match: 0. The CDR3 sequence: CASSYSGRADTQYF. In DNA form, the CDR3 reads TGTGCCAGCAGTTATAGCGGGAGGGCAGATACGCAGTATTTT.

J is TRBJ1-6 and V is TRBV11-3; D unresolved. CDR1 is SGHNT and CDR2 is YENEEA in the germline V gene. This CDR3 is 15 amino acids long. V shed 1 base and J shed 6 bases, with 10 bases lying between them. In DNA form, the CDR3 reads TGTGCCAGCAGCTTAGGCCGGTCCCTTAATTCACCCCTCCACTTT. Protein product: CASSLGRSLNSPLHF.

The chain couples TRBV27 to TRBJ1-2; D is undetermined. The CDR3 covers 14 residues. Looked up from germline, CDR1 is MNHEY and CDR2 is SMNVEV (reference sequence). Trimming removed 10 bases from V and 4 bases from J, with 19 bases in between. This chain's CDR3 is CATPSYIASYGYTF. For the CDR3, the DNA is TGTGCCACCCCTAGTTATATCGCTTCCTATGGCTACACCTTC.

Here the CDR3 reads CASSFRGWETQYF. CDR3 DNA sequence: TGTGCCAGCAGTTTTAGGGGGTGGGAGACCCAGTACTTC. This chain uses TRBV12-3 or TRBV12-4 with TRBJ2-5; possibly TRBD1 for D (6 bases). Trimming removed 3 bases from V and 5 bases from J, with 10 bases in between. The CDR3 is 13 residues long.